This note documents a single T cell receptor beta chain sequence. This entry is derived from a study of T cell changes during pregnancy in multiple sclerosis. Clones were read by immunoSEQ multiplex PCR, and TCRdb kept only the in-frame ones, dropping some. The profile covers about 40,000 clones, with 91% appearing a single time and approximately 8.3% taken by the ten largest. V lost 2 bases and J 8 bases, leaving 18 bases between the germline ends. There are 15 residues in the CDR3. Germline loops: CDR1 SGHVS, CDR2 FQNEAQ. This TCR came from a female donor with multiple sclerosis, enrolled in a pregnancy study. The material was CD8+ T cells from peripheral blood mononuclear cells, obtained before pregnancy. This sequence joins TRBV7-8 and TRBJ1-2; D not resolved. The CDR3 nucleotides read TGTGCCAGCAGCTTATATGGGCCGCAGGTTCAGGGCTACACCTTC. Protein product: CASSLYGPQVQGYTF.